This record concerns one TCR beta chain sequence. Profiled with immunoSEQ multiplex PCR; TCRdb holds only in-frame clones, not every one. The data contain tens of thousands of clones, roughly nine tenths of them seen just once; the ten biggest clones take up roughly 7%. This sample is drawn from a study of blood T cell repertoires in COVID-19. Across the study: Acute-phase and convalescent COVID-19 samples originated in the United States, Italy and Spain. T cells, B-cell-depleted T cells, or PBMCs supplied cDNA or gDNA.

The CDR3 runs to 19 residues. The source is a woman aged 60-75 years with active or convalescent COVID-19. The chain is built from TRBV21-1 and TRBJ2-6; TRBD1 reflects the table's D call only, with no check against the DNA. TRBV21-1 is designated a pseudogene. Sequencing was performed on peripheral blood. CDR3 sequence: CASSKEHRGSNSGANVLTF. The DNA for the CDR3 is TGTGCCAGCAGCAAGGAGCACAGGGGGTCTAACTCTGGGGCCAACGTCCTGACTTTC.